The source of this T cell receptor (beta chain) is a study of T cells in Graves' hyperthyroidism and ophthalmopathy. This clonotype was picked up many times. Aged 18 to 65, the patients had hyperthyroidism that was newly diagnosed and had lasted under 2 months. Trimming took 10 bases from V and 2 from J; bases not matched to a gene: 7. This CDR3 comprises 13 residues. Per the germline V gene, CDR1 is MNHEY and CDR2 is SMNVEV (reference sequence). Amplification targeted TCR beta CDR3 regions from RNA transcripts. RT-PCR in the first round (using the HTBI primer set) targeted the TCR CDR3. TCRdb redid the calling of the multiplex PCR reads with MiXCR, one entry per CDR3 protein. Altogether around 520,000 distinct CDR3 sequences are present, approximately 15% being singletons, with the ten largest covering less than 20%.

The sequencing input was blood. This TCR derives from a woman between 18 and 29 years old with Graves' hyperthyroidism. This rearrangement joins TRBV27 to TRBJ1-1, with 7 bases aligning to TRBD1. The CDR3 region is CATQTGFNTEAFF. The CDR3 coding sequence is TGTGCCACCCAGACAGGGTTCAACACTGAAGCTTTCTTT.